This T cell receptor (beta chain) was documented in a study of cytomegalovirus exposure and HLA in healthy donors. The PCR contained 60 Vbeta and 13 Jbeta primers. Using immunoSEQ multiplex PCR, the repertoire was profiled, and TCRdb retains in-frame clones only, with some absent. The repertoire shows 60,000 or so clones; the top ten hold approximately 10%. This CDR3 comprises 13 residues. The ends were cut back, 5 bases at V and 1 base at J, with 6 bases in the middle. Germline CDR1 is LNHDA and CDR2 is SQIVND (reference sequence). The origin of this receptor is a man aged 50 to 60 in good health and CMV-seropositive. The sequencing sample was made of PBMCs. The chain uses TRBV19 and TRBJ1-3; no clear D gene. CDR3 sequence: CASSETSGNTIYF. The CDR3 DNA reads TGTGCCAGTAGTGAAACTTCTGGAAACACCATATATTTT.